This T cell receptor (beta chain) was found in a study of blood T cells in healthy people across ages. Study at large: Template switching captured about one barcoded beta molecule per two T cells. General study results and limits: A roughly linear fall in TCR beta diversity per million T cells was seen with increasing age.

A remark on this clonotype: Its target is not known.

Combining a sample-barcoded 5' primer with a J-beta primer mix, a second PCR ran for 7 to 11 cycles. Each CDR3 protein is one row after TCRdb ran MiXCR on the 5' RACE reads. The sample holds roughly 1.5 million distinct CDR3 sequences, under 55% seen once. Germline CDR1 is MNHEY and CDR2 is SVGAGI. This CDR3 spans 16 amino acids. The V end was cut by 3 bases, the J end by 4 bases, with 16 bases between. What was sequenced was blood. The gene calls are TRBV6-5 and TRBJ2-1, with D unclear. The sequence derives from a woman between 18 and 29 years old in good health. CDR3 in amino acids: CASSYSQQQFYNEQFF. The CDR3 DNA follows: TGTGCCAGCAGTTATAGCCAGCAACAGTTTTACAATGAGCAGTTCTTC.